The T cell receptor (beta chain) described here comes from a study of T cells in Graves' hyperthyroidism and ophthalmopathy. Overall study: The initial diagnosis was the point when peripheral blood was collected, ahead of any treatment.

CDR1 is SNHLY, CDR2 FYNNEI, per germline. With 5 bases clipped from V and 0 bases from J, the junction kept 7 bases outside the gene matches. CDR3 length equals 15 residues. Findings and caveats of the study: Blood also showed most of the thyroid clonotypes that were expanded above 0.001.

TCR beta CDR3 regions were amplified from RNA transcripts. The TCR CDR3 was amplified in a first-round RT-PCR using the HTBI primer set. TCRdb reprocessed the multiplex PCR reads via MiXCR and lists one record per CDR3 protein. The table has 300,000 to 400,000 distinct CDR3 sequences, 14% seen once. In this sample, this clonotype turned up many times. The antigen remains undetermined. Sequencing was done on a sample of blood. The clonotype comes from a woman between 25 and 40 years old with Graves' ophthalmopathy. The chain couples TRBV2 to TRBJ2-7; 7 nucleotides line up with TRBD1. CDR3 DNA: TGTGCCAGCAGTTCCACAGGGGCCGGCTCCTACGAGCAGTACTTC. The encoded protein is CASSSTGAGSYEQYF.